Many counts were recorded for the clone carrying this T cell receptor beta chain. Antigen: not known. At least 5.5 micrograms of total RNA were extracted per sample. The second PCR ran roughly 6 to 11 cycles with a sample-barcoded 5' primer and J-beta primers. Using its own MiXCR run on the 5' RACE reads, TCRdb lists one record per CDR3 protein. This sample carries 750,000 to 1,000,000 distinct CDR3 sequences, under 35% of them seen once, and the ten largest clones take approximately 10%. These data belong to a study of blood T cells in healthy people across ages. Overall study context: Capture by template switching was about one barcoded beta molecule per two T cells.

Per the germline V gene, CDR1 is LGHDT and CDR2 is YNNKEL (reference sequence). V gave up 5 bases and J gave up 0 bases, with 17 bases separating them. CDR3 length: 16 amino acids. Study-level findings and limits: Any changes in expanded clonotypes were possibly confounded, as donor CMV status remained unknown.

The same sample was also studied in work on T cells of mothers and their children. Per that paper: Versus unrelated pairs, overlap was slightly higher in related mother-child pairs, without reaching significance.

The sequencing input was blood. The sequence came from a woman in her forties in good health. V is TRBV3-1 and J is TRBJ2-7; a weak D match, TRBD2 (6 bases). The CDR3 protein is CASSAGIRGSSYEQYF. DNA of the CDR3: TGTGCCAGCAGCGCGGGTATCCGGGGGTCCTCCTACGAGCAGTACTTC.